This T cell receptor beta chain came from a study of T cells in Graves' hyperthyroidism and ophthalmopathy. RNA transcripts provided the source from which TCR beta CDR3 regions were amplified. RT-PCR in the first round (using the HTBI primer set) targeted the TCR CDR3. TCRdb reprocessed the multiplex PCR reads with MiXCR, giving one entry per CDR3 protein. In the table there are about 610,000 distinct CDR3 sequences, approximately 44% of which are singletons. Graves' hyperthyroidism is called stable when ophthalmopathy does not progress within 18 months. CDR1 and CDR2 (germline): SGHTA, FQGTGA. CDR3 length: 13 amino acids. V lost 8 bases to trimming and J lost 4 bases, with 15 bases between them.

The rearrangement links TRBV7-3 to TRBJ2-7, with D uncertain. This clonotype was sampled from a young woman with Graves' hyperthyroidism. Sequenced sample: peripheral blood or thyroid tissue (not recorded which). The CDR3 reads CASSPTGLYEQYF. CDR3 DNA sequence: TGTGCCAGCTCCCCGACTGGCCTATACGAGCAGTACTTC. The whole variable domain, filled in from reference TRBV7-3 and TRBJ2-7, reads GAGVSQTPSNKVTEKGKYVELRCDPISGHTALYWYRQSLGQGPEFLIYFQGTGAADDSGLPNDRFFAVRPEGSVSTLKIQRTERGDSAVYLCASSPTGLYEQYFGPGTRLTVT.